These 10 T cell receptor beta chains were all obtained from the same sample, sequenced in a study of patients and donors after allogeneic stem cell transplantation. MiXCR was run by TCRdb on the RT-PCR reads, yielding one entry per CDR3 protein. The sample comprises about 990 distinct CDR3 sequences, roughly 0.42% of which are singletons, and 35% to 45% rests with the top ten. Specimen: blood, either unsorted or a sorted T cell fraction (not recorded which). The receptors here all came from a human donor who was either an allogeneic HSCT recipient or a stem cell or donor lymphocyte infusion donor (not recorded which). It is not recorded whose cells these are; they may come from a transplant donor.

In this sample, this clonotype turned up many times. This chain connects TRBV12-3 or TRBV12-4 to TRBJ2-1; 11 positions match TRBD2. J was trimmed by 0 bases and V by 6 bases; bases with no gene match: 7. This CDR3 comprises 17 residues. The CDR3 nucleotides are TGTGCCAGCAGCCCGATGACTAGCGGGATCTCCTACAATGAGCAGTTCTTC. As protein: CASSPMTSGISYNEQFF.

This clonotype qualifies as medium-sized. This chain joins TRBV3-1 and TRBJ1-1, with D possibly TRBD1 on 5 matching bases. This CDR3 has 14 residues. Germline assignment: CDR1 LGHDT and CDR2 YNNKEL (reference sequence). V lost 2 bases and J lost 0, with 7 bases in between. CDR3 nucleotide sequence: TGTGCCAGCAGCCAACAGACAGTGAACACTGAAGCTTTCTTT. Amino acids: CASSQQTVNTEAFF.

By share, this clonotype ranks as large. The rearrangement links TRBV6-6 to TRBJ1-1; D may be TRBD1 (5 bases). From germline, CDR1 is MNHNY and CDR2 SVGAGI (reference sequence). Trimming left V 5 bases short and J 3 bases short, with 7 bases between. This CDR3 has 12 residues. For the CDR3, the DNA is TGTGCCAGCAGTCAGGGTTACACTGAAGCTTTCTTT. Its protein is CASSQGYTEAFF.

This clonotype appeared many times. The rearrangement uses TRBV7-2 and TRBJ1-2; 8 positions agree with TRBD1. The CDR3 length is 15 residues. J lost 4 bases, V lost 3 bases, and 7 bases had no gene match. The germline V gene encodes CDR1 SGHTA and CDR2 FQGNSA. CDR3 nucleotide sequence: TGTGCCAGCAGCTTTCAGGGGGCGCGAGGCTATGGCTACACCTTC. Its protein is CASSFQGARGYGYTF.

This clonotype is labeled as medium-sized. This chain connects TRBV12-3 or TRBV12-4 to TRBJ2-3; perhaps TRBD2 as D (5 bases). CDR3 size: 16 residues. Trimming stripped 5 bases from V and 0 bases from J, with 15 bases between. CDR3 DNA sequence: TGTGCCAGCAGTGCCCGGACTGACTGGAGCACAGATACGCAGTATTTT. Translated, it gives CASSARTDWSTDTQYF.

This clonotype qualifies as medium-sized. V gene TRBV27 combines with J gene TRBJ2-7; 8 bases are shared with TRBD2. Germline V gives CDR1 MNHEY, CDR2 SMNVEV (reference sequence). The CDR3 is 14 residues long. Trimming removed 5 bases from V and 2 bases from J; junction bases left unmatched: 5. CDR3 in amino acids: CASSPTGGPYEQYF. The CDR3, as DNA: TGTGCCAGCAGTCCGACGGGAGGGCCCTACGAGCAGTACTTC.

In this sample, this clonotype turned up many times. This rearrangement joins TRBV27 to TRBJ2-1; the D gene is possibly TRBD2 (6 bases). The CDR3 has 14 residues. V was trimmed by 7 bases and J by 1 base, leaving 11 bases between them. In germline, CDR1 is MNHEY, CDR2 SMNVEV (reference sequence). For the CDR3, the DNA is TGTGCCAGCAAATTAGCGGAGTCCTACAATGAGCAGTTCTTC. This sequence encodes CASKLAESYNEQFF.

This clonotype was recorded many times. The CDR3 spells CASSSGTSGADTQYF. CDR3 coding DNA: TGTGCCAGCAGCTCCGGGACTAGTGGAGCAGATACGCAGTATTTT. The chain links TRBV6-4 to TRBJ2-3; TRBD2 agrees at 8 bases. After removal of 6 bases from V and 4 bases from J, the junction contained 9 bases not matched to a gene. The CDR3 runs to 15 residues. Germline lookup yields CDR1 MRHNA and CDR2 SNTAGT.

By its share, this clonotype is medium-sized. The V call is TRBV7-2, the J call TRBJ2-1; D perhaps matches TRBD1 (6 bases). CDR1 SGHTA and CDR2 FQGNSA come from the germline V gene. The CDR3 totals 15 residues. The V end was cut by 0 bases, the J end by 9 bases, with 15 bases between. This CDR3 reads CASSLAPKGVGEQFF. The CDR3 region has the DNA TGTGCCAGCAGCTTAGCCCCTAAGGGGGTTGGTGAGCAGTTCTTC.

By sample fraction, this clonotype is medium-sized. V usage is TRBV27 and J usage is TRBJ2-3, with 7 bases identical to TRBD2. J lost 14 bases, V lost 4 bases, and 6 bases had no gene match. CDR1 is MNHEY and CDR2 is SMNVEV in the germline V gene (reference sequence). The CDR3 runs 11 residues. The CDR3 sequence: CASSWAGERYF. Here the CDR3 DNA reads TGTGCCAGCAGTTGGGCGGGGGAGCGGTATTTT.